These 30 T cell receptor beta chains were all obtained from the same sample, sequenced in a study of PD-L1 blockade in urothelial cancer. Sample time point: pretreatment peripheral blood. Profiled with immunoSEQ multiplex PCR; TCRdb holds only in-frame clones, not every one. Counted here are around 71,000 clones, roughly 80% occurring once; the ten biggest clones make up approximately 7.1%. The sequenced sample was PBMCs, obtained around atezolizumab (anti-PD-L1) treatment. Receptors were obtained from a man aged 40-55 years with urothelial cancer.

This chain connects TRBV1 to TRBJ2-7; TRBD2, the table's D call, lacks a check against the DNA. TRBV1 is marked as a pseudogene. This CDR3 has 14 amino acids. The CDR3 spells CTSSQEAGPYEQYF. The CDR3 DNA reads TGCACCAGCAGCCAAGAAGCGGGACCCTACGAGCAGTACTTC.

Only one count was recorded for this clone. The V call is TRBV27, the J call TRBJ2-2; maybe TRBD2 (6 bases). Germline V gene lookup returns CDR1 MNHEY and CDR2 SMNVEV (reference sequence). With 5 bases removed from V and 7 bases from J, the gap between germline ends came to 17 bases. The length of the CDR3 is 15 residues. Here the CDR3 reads CASSIRQGRYGELFF. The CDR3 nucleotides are TGTGCCAGCAGTATCCGACAAGGGAGGTACGGGGAGCTGTTTTTT.

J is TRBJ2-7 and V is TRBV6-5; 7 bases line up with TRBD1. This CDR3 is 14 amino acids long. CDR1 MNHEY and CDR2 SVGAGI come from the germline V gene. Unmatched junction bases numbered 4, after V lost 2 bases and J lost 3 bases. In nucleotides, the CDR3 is TGTGCCAGCAGTTACGTACAGGGGAACTACGAGCAGTACTTC. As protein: CASSYVQGNYEQYF.

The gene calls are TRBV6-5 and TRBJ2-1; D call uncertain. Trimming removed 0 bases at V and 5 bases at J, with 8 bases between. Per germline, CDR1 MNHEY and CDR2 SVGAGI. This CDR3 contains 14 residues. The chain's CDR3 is CASSYSSVHNEQFF. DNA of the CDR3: TGTGCCAGCAGTTACTCGTCGGTCCACAATGAGCAGTTCTTC.

CDR3 nucleotides: TGTGCCAGCAGTGTACAGGGGGTTGGAGAGACCCAGTACTTC. It specifies CASSVQGVGETQYF. J is TRBJ2-5 and V is TRBV2; 8 nucleotides match TRBD1. V gave up 4 bases and J gave up 4 bases; unmatched junction bases: 5. From germline, CDR1 is SNHLY and CDR2 FYNNEI. This CDR3 is built from 14 residues.

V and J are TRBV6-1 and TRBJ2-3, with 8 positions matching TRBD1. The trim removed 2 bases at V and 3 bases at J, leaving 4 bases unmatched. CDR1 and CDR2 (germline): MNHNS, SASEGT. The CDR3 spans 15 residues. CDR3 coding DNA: TGTGCCAGCAGTGAATCGACAGGGGCTACAGATACGCAGTATTTT. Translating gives CASSESTGATDTQYF.

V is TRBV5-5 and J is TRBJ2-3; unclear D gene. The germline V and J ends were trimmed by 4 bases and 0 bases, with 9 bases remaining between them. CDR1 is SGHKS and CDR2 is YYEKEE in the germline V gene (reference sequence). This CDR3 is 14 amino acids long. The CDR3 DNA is TGTGCCAGCAGCCCCTACGGTAGCACAGATACGCAGTATTTT. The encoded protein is CASSPYGSTDTQYF. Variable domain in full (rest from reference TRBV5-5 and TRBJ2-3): DAGVTQSPTHLIKTRGQQVTLRCSPISGHKSVSWYQQVLGQGPQFIFQYYEKEERGRGNFPDRFSARQFPNYSSELNVNALLLGDSALYLCASSPYGSTDTQYFGPGTRLTVL.

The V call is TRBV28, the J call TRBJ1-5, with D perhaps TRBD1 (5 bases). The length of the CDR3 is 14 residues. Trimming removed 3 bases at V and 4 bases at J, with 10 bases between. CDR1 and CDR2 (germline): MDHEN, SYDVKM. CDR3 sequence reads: CASSFNGGNQPQHF. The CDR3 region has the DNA TGTGCCAGCAGTTTTAATGGGGGGAATCAGCCCCAGCATTTT. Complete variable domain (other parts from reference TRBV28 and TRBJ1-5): DVKVTQSSRYLVKRTGEKVFLECVQDMDHENMFWYRQDPGLGLRLIYFSYDVKMKEKGDIPEGYSVSREKKERFSLILESASTNQTSMYLCASSFNGGNQPQHFGDGTRLSIL.

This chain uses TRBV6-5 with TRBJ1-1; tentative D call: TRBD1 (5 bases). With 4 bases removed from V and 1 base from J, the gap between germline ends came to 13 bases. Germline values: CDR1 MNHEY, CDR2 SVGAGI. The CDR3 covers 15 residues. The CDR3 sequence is CASSWRAGKNTEAFF. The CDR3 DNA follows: TGTGCCAGCAGTTGGAGGGCAGGGAAGAACACTGAAGCTTTCTTT.

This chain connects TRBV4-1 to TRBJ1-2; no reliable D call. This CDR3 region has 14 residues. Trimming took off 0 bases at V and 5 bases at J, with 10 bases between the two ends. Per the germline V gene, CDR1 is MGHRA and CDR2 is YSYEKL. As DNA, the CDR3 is TGCGCCAGCAGCCAAGATCGAACGGTTTATGGCTACACCTTC. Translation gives CASSQDRTVYGYTF.

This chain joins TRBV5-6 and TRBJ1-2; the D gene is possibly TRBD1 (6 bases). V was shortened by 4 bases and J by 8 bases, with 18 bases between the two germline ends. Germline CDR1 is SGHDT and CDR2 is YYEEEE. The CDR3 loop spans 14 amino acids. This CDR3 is CASSPNQGPGGYTF. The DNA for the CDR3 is TGTGCCAGCAGCCCGAATCAGGGGCCGGGGGGCTACACCTTC.

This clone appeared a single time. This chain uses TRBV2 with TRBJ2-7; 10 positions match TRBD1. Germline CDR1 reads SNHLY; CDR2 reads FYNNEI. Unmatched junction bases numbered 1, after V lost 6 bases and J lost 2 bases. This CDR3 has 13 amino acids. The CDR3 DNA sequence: TGTGCCAGCAGCGGACAGGGGGCCTACGAGCAGTACTTC. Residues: CASSGQGAYEQYF. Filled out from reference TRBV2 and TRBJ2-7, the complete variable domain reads EPEVTQTPSHQVTQMGQEVILRCVPISNHLYFYWYRQILGQKVEFLVSFYNNEISEKSEIFDDQFSVERPDGSNFTLKIRSTKLEDSAMYFCASSGQGAYEQYFGPGTRLTVT.

DNA for the CDR3: TGTGCCAGCAGCCCGACAGGGTACTATGGCTACACCTTC. This encodes CASSPTGYYGYTF. The genes are TRBV14 and TRBJ1-2; the match to TRBD1 covers 7 bases. Germline-derived CDR1 and CDR2 are SGHDN and FVKESK. The CDR3 spans 13 residues. V gave up 4 bases and J gave up 3 bases; unmatched junction bases: 2.

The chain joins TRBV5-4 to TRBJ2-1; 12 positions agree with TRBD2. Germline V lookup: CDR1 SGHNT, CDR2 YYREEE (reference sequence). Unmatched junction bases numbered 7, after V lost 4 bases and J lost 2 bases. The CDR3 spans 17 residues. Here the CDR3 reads CASSVGLAGGPYNEQFF. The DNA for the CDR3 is TGTGCCAGCAGCGTTGGGCTAGCGGGAGGGCCCTACAATGAGCAGTTCTTC.

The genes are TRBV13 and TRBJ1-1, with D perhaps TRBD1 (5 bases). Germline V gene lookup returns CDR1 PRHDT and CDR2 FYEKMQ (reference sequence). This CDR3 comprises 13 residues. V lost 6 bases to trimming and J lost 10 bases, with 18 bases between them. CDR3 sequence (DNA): TGTGCCAGCAGGGGGCCACTAATCCAAGGAGCTTTCTTT. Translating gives CASRGPLIQGAFF.

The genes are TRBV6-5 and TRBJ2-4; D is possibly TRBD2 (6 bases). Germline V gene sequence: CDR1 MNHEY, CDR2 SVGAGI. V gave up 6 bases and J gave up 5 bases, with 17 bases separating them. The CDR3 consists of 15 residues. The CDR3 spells CASRSVRRRENIQYF. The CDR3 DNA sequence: TGTGCCAGCAGGTCAGTGCGGAGGAGGGAAAACATTCAGTACTTC.

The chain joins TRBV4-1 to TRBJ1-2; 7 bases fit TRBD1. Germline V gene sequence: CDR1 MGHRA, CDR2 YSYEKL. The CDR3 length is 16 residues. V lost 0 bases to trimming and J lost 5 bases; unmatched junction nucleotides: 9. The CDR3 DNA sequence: TGCGCCAGCAGCCAAGAGCATGGGGACAGCCTTTATGGCTACACCTTC. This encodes CASSQEHGDSLYGYTF.

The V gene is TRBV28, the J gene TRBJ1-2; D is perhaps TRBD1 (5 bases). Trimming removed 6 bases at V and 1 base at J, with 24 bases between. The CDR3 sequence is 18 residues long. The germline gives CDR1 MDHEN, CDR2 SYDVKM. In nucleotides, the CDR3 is TGTGCCAGCAGGGCCCCAATTGGAGGGGCGAAAGATAACTATGGCTACACCTTC. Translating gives CASRAPIGGAKDNYGYTF.

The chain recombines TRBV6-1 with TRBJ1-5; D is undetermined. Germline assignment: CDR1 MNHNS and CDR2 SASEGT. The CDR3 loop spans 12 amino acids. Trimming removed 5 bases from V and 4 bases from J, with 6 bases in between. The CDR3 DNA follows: TGTGCCAGCAGTTTCCCAAATCAGCCCCAGCATTTT. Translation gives CASSFPNQPQHF.

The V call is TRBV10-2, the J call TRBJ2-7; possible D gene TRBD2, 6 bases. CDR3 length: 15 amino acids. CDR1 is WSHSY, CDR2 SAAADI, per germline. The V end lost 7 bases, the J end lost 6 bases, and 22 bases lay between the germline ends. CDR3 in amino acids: CASTHATSRIPEQYF. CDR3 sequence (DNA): TGCGCCAGCACACACGCCACTAGCAGGATCCCCGAGCAGTACTTC.

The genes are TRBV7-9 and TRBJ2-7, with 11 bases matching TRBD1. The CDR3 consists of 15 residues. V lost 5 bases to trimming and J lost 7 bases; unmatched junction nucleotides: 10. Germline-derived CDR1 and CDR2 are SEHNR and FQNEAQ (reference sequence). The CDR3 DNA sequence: TGTGCCAGCAGCGCCCCCGGACAGGGGGCACAAGAGCAGTACTTC. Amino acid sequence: CASSAPGQGAQEQYF.

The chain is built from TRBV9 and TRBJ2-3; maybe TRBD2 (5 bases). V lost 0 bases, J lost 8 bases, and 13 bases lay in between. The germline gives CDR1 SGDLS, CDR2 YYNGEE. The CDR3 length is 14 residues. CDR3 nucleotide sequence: TGTGCCAGCAGCGTAGGTGGGAGCATCCCTACGCAGTATTTT. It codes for CASSVGGSIPTQYF.

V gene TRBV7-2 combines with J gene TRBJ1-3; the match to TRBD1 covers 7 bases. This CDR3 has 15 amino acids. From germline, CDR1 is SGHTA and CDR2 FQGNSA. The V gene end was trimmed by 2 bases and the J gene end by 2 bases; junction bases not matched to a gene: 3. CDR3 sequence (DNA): TGTGCCAGCAGCTTATGGCAGGGGGCTGGAAACACCATATATTTT. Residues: CASSLWQGAGNTIYF.

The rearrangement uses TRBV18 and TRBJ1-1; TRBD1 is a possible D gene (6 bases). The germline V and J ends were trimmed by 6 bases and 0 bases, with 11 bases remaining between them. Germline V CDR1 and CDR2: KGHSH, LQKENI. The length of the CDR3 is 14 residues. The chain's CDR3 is CASSLDRMNTEAFF. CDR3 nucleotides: TGTGCCAGCTCCCTGGACAGAATGAACACTGAAGCTTTCTTT. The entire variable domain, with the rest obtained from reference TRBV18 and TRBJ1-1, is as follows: NAGVMQNPRHLVRRRGQEARLRCSPMKGHSHVYWYRQLPEEGLKFMVYLQKENIIDESGMPKERFSAEFPKEGPSILRIQQVVRGDSAAYFCASSLDRMNTEAFFGQGTRLTVV.

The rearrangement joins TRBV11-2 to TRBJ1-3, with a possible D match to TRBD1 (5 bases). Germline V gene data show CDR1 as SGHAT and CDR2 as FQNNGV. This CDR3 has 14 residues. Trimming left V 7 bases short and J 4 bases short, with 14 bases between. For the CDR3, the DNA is TGTGCCAGCAAAAGCGGGACGGACGGAAACACCATATATTTT. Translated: CASKSGTDGNTIYF. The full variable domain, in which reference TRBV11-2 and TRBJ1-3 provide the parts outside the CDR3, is EAGVAQSPRYKIIEKRQSVAFWCNPISGHATLYWYQQILGQGPKLLIQFQNNGVVDDSQLPKDRFSAERLKGVDSTLKIQPAKLEDSAVYLCASKSGTDGNTIYFGEGSWLTVV.

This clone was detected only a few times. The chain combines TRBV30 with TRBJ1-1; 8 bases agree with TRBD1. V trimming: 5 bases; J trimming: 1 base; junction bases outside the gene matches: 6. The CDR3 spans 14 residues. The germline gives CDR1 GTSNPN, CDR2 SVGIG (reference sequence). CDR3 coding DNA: TGTGCCTGGGGTGGACAGGGTCGGAACACTGAAGCTTTCTTT. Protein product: CAWGGQGRNTEAFF.

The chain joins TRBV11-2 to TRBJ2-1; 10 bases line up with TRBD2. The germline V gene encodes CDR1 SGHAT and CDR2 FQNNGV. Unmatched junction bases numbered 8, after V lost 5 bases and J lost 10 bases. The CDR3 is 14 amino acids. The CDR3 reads CASSNWTSGPEQFF. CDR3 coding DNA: TGTGCCAGCAGCAACTGGACTAGCGGCCCCGAGCAGTTCTTC.

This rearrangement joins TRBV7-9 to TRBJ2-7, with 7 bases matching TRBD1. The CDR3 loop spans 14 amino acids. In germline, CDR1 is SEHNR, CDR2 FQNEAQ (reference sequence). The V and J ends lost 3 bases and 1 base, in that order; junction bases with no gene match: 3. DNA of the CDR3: TGTGCCAGCAGCTTTATACAGGGGTCCTACGAGCAGTACTTC. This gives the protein CASSFIQGSYEQYF.

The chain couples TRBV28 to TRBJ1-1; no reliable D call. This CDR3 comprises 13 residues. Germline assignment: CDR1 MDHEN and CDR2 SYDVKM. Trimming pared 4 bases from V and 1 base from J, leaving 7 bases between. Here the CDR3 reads CASSWEGNTEAFF. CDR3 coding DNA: TGTGCCAGCAGTTGGGAGGGGAACACTGAAGCTTTCTTT.

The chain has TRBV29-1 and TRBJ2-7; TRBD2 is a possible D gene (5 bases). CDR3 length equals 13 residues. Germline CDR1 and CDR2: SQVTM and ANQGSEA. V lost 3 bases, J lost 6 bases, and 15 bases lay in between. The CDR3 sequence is CSVDEHGKGEQYF. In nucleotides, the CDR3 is TGCAGCGTTGACGAGCACGGGAAGGGCGAGCAGTACTTC.